These T cell receptor beta chains were read from a single sample in a study of T cells in Graves' hyperthyroidism and ophthalmopathy. Each CDR3 protein gets one entry after TCRdb re-called the multiplex PCR reads with MiXCR. The table has 450,000 to 700,000 distinct CDR3 sequences, just over 45% seen once. The sequenced sample consisted of peripheral blood or thyroid tissue (not recorded which). The receptor source for this set is an adult woman with Graves' disease, either hyperthyroidism or ophthalmopathy (not recorded which). CDR3s include the opening cysteine and the closing phenylalanine or tryptophan. Each record gives: V gene, J gene, D gene, clone size, CDR3 DNA, CDR3 protein. D genes are given only for firm matches. Where a row states a size, it is once, few, many or the class of an expanded clone; other rows omit it.

TRBV20-1	TRBJ2-5	TRBD2	many	TGCAGTGCTAGAGGGACTAGCGAGCAAGAGATCCAGTACTTC	CSARGTSEQEIQYF
TRBV27	TRBJ2-5	TRBD2	many	TGTGCCAGCAGATCGGGGCGGGAGGTCGGTGAGACCCAGTACTTC	CASRSGREVGETQYF
TRBV20-1	TRBJ2-5	TRBD1	-	TGCAGTGCTAGGCAGGGGGCCAGTGAGACCCAGTACTTC	CSARQGASETQYF
TRBV19	TRBJ1-5	-	many	TGTGCCAGTAGTAACAGGGTGAAGCGATGGCCCCATCAGCCCCAGCATTTT	CASSNRVKRWPHQPQHF
TRBV7-9	TRBJ2-5	-	many	TGTGCCAGCAGCCCCTCCCTTGGTCGACAGAAGTACCAAGAGACCCAGTACTTC	CASSPSLGRQKYQETQYF
TRBV2	TRBJ1-4	-	-	TGTGCCAGCAGTGTCATGGCCGGAGGAAAACTGTTTTTT	CASSVMAGGKLFF
TRBV6-5	TRBJ2-5	TRBD2	many	TGTGCCAGCAGTTACTCAACGGGACTAGCGGGAGGGCCTCAGACCCAGTACTTC	CASSYSTGLAGGPQTQYF
TRBV4-1	TRBJ1-2	TRBD1	-	TGCGCCAGCAGCTCCCCCCGCAGGGGGCTCGGCTATGGCTACACCTTC	CASSSPRRGLGYGYTF
TRBV7-9	TRBJ1-2	-	many	TGTGCCAGCAGCTTGAGGCGAACAGATGGCTACACCTTC	CASSLRRTDGYTF
TRBV10-2	TRBJ1-2	TRBD1	-	TGTGCCAGCAGCCAAGAGGGGACAGGGGCCTATGGCTACACCTTC	CASSQEGTGAYGYTF
TRBV29-1	TRBJ2-7	-	-	TGCAGCTTAGTTGGATCGCGGGATAGTCTGTACGAGCAGTACTTC	CSLVGSRDSLYEQYF
TRBV7-9	TRBJ1-4	TRBD1	-	TGTGCAAGCGGCCCCCGGGACAGGGGAAACGAAAAACTGTTTTTT	CASGPRDRGNEKLFF
TRBV20-1	TRBJ1-1	-	-	TGCAGTGCTAGAGAAGGAGGAAGGAGCCTCGAAGCTTTCTTT	CSAREGGRSLEAFF
TRBV14	TRBJ1-6	TRBD1	many	TGTGCCAGCAGCCAAGTGTTTGGGACAGCCTATAATTCACCCCTCCACTTT	CASSQVFGTAYNSPLHF
TRBV5-1	TRBJ1-2	-	-	TGCGCCAGCAGCTTGGGACAGGCTAACACCTTC	CASSLGQANTF
TRBV29-1	TRBJ2-2	TRBD1	-	TGCAGCGTTGTACCAGGGGGCGCGGCCGGGGAGCTGTTTTTT	CSVVPGGAAGELFF
TRBV10-1	TRBJ2-7	TRBD1	many	TGCGCCAGCAGTGAGTCGCAGGGGGAACGGCAGTACTTC	CASSESQGERQYF
TRBV9	TRBJ2-2	-	-	TGTGCCAGCAGCGGTGGCCGGGGTCAGCTGTTTTTT	CASSGGRGQLFF
TRBV10-3	TRBJ2-3	-	-	TGTGCCATCAGTGGGGCCACAGATACGCAGTATTTT	CAISGATDTQYF
TRBV29-1	TRBJ1-4	TRBD1	-	TGCAGCGTCAGGACAGGGACTTTTGAAAAACTGTTTTTT	CSVRTGTFEKLFF
TRBV12-3/TRBV12-4	TRBJ1-1	TRBD1	many	TGTGCCAGCAGTCCTGGACAGGCTTTGACTGAAGCTTTCTTT	CASSPGQALTEAFF
TRBV7-4	TRBJ1-5	TRBD1	-	TGTGCTAGTACTCCGGGACAGGTATACAATCAGCCCCAGCATTTT	CASTPGQVYNQPQHF
TRBV27	TRBJ1-3	-	many	TGTGCCAGCAGTCCCCTGGCAGGGTCCGGAAACACCATATATTTT	CASSPLAGSGNTIYF
TRBV9	TRBJ1-1	-	-	TGTGCCAGCAGCGAGGGTAGGGGGACTGAAGCTTTCTTT	CASSEGRGTEAFF
TRBV10-3	TRBJ2-7	TRBD2	-	TGTGCCATCAAGGATAGCGGGAGTTTCGAGCAGTACTTC	CAIKDSGSFEQYF
TRBV2	TRBJ1-5	-	once	TGTGCCAGCAGCTCCCGACTAGCGGGAGTAGGGGCCAAAGAGACCCAGCATTTT	CASSSRLAGVGAKETQHF
TRBV7-8	TRBJ2-3	-	few	TGTGCCAGCAGCGACGTAGGGAGACGGGATACGCAGTATTTT	CASSDVGRRDTQYF
TRBV7-9	TRBJ2-7	TRBD2	many	TGTGCCAGCAGCAGGACTAGCGGGAGTCTTGTCGAGCAGTACTTC	CASSRTSGSLVEQYF
TRBV6-1	TRBJ1-2	-	many	TGTGCCAGCAGCCTTCGCCACCTTAACTATGGCTACACCTTC	CASSLRHLNYGYTF
TRBV28	TRBJ1-1	-	many	TGTGCCAGCAGTTTGGCCAGGCGAAACACTGAAGCTTTCTTT	CASSLARRNTEAFF
TRBV9	TRBJ1-1	-	many	TGTGCCAGCAGCGCCTCGGGGGGGAGTCCAGCTTTCTTT	CASSASGGSPAFF
TRBV11-2	TRBJ2-2	-	-	TGTGCCAGCAGCCCTTTGGGGGGCGGGGAGCTGTTTTTT	CASSPLGGGELFF
TRBV10-3	TRBJ1-6	-	many	TGTGCCATCAGTTTAGATAATTCACCCCTCCACTTT	CAISLDNSPLHF
TRBV9	TRBJ1-2	TRBD1	many	TGTGCCAGCAGCGGGGGACAGGGTGACAACTATGGCTACACCTTC	CASSGGQGDNYGYTF
TRBV6-2/TRBV6-3	TRBJ2-7	TRBD1	-	TGTGCCAGCAGGACAGGGGGAATCTACGAGCAGTACTTC	CASRTGGIYEQYF
TRBV11-1	TRBJ1-1	TRBD1	-	TGTGCCAGCAGCTTCGCGCAGGGGGCTGGTACTGAAGCTTTCTTT	CASSFAQGAGTEAFF
TRBV2	TRBJ1-1	TRBD1	-	TGTGCCAGCAGTGCGGACAGGGGGGCCACTGAAGCTTTCTTT	CASSADRGATEAFF
TRBV29-1	TRBJ2-7	-	once	TGCAGCCAAGATACAGGGTCTTACTACGAGCAGTACTTC	CSQDTGSYYEQYF
TRBV5-5	TRBJ2-7	-	many	TGTGCCAGCAGCCCGGGACACCCAACCTACGAGCAGTACTTC	CASSPGHPTYEQYF
TRBV6-5	TRBJ2-5	-	many	TGTGCCAGCAGTTCCCCAAGCCAACCATCCGTGGAGACCCAGTACTTC	CASSSPSQPSVETQYF
TRBV13	TRBJ2-7	TRBD2	once	TGTGCCAGCAGCTTAGAGAGCGGGGGGGTCTCCTACGAGCAGTACTTC	CASSLESGGVSYEQYF
TRBV14	TRBJ2-7	TRBD1	many	TGTGCCAGCAGCCCCCTAGGGACAGGGCCCTACGAGCAGTACTTC	CASSPLGTGPYEQYF
TRBV2	TRBJ2-7	TRBD2	many	TGTGCCAGCAGTGAGAGTCCTAGCGGGATAACCTACGAGCAGTACTTC	CASSESPSGITYEQYF
TRBV5-1	TRBJ2-6	TRBD1	many	TGCGCCAGCAGCTGGATGCGACAGGGGGCGGGAGGGGCCAACGTCCTGACTTTC	CASSWMRQGAGGANVLTF
TRBV7-8	TRBJ1-5	-	-	TGTGCCAGCAGCTTAATTCCAGAGGATCAGCCCCAGCATTTT	CASSLIPEDQPQHF
TRBV7-6	TRBJ2-5	-	many	TGTGCCAGCAGCGGGGGAAACCAAGAGACCCAGTACTTC	CASSGGNQETQYF